These T cell receptor beta chains were read from a single sample in a study of long-term antiretroviral therapy in people with HIV. The table came from immunoSEQ multiplex PCR; TCRdb's copy has only in-frame clones and leaves some out. In the table there are more than 30,000 clones, 83% of which are singletons. The material was unsorted PBMCs, obtained 0.4 years before starting antiretroviral therapy. Source of these receptors: a man aged 18 to 29 with HIV. CDR3s include the opening cysteine and the closing phenylalanine or tryptophan. The D gene is left open where the match is weak. Size is omitted from some rows. Given values are once, few, many or a class for expanded clones.

d_call	clone_size	j_call	v_call	cdr3_nt	cdr3_aa
NA	NA	TRBJ1-2	TRBV30	TGTGCCTGGACCGTTGGGCCCTTTGGCTACACCTTC	CAWTVGPFGYTF
NA	NA	TRBJ2-7	TRBV9	TGTGCCAGCAGCGTAGGCAGCACCTCCTACGAGCAGTACTTC	CASSVGSTSYEQYF
NA	NA	TRBJ2-1	TRBV7-9	TGTGCCAGCAGCTTATTAGGTGGGGGGGGCCTGAATGAGCAGTTCTTC	CASSLLGGGGLNEQFF
NA	NA	TRBJ2-5	TRBV5-1	TGCGCCAGCAGCTTGGGACAGCAAGAGACCCAGTACTTC	CASSLGQQETQYF
NA	NA	TRBJ2-7	TRBV4-3	TGCGCCAGCAGCCAAGGGCCCAGCGAAGGTATGGACGAGCAGTACTTC	CASSQGPSEGMDEQYF
NA	NA	TRBJ1-2	TRBV7-2	TGTGCCAGCAGTACAGGGCGCGGCTACACCTTC	CASSTGRGYTF
TRBD1	few	TRBJ1-4	TRBV28	TGTGCCAGCAGTTTTATCCGGACAGGGAACATGGATGAAAAACTGTTTTTT	CASSFIRTGNMDEKLFF
NA	NA	TRBJ1-3	TRBV7-6	TGTGCCAGCAGCTTAGGACATTTCTCTGGAAACACCATATATTTT	CASSLGHFSGNTIYF
TRBD1	once	TRBJ1-3	TRBV2	TGTGCCAGCATGGGGCAGGGGGCGCGTGGAAACACCATATATTTT	CASMGQGARGNTIYF
NA	NA	TRBJ2-3	TRBV7-3	TGTGCCAGCAGCTTAATGGAGGGAATGGATACGCAGTATTTT	CASSLMEGMDTQYF
NA	large	TRBJ1-3	TRBV9	TGTGCCAGCAGGGAGTCCGGGCTCCCAGGAGACACCATATATTTT	CASRESGLPGDTIYF
NA	NA	TRBJ2-7	TRBV7-9	TGTGCCAGCAGCTTAGCTGCGGACTACGAGCAGTACTTC	CASSLAADYEQYF
NA	NA	TRBJ2-3	TRBV2	TGTGCCAGGCAGCCAACAGATACGCAGTATTTT	CARQPTDTQYF
NA	NA	TRBJ1-6	TRBV2	TGTGCCAGCTGGGAACAGGGTCGGGATTCACCCCTCCACTTT	CASWEQGRDSPLHF
TRBD2	NA	TRBJ2-3	TRBV6-4	TGTGCCAGCAGTGAGGGCGGGAGGGCCGGAGATACGCAGTATTTT	CASSEGGRAGDTQYF
TRBD2	NA	TRBJ2-3	TRBV19	TGTGCCAGTACCTATAGCGGGAGGCCAGATACGCAGTATTTT	CASTYSGRPDTQYF
TRBD1	NA	TRBJ2-7	TRBV10-2	TGCGCCAGCAATACCCTCGGTGGGACAGGGTGGACCTACGAGCAGTACTTC	CASNTLGGTGWTYEQYF
TRBD2	NA	TRBJ2-1	TRBV4-3	TGCGCCAGCAGCCAGGGAGGGACTAGCGGGAGGTCCTCCTACAATGAGCAGTTCTTC	CASSQGGTSGRSSYNEQFF
NA	once	TRBJ2-3	TRBV7-3	TGTGCCAGCAGCTTAAAAGAGGGTAAGCGCACAGATACGCAGTATTTT	CASSLKEGKRTDTQYF
NA	NA	TRBJ2-7	TRBV5-6	TGTGCCAGCAGCCCTGGCGCCGCCCCGGACGAGCAGTACTTC	CASSPGAAPDEQYF
TRBD1	NA	TRBJ1-1	TRBV10-3	TGTGCCATCAGTGAGACAGGGGTAGACACTGAAGCTTTCTTT	CAISETGVDTEAFF
NA	few	TRBJ2-5	TRBV7-3	TGTGCCAGCAGCCCCCGACCCTGGGAGACCCAGTACTTC	CASSPRPWETQYF
NA	NA	TRBJ1-1	TRBV29-1	TGCAGCGTTGAAGGAGGCAGGGTAGGAACTGAAGCTTTCTTT	CSVEGGRVGTEAFF
NA	NA	TRBJ2-7	TRBV4-1	TGCGCCAGCAGCCCGGGGCCCGGGAGCTACGAGCAGTACTTC	CASSPGPGSYEQYF
TRBD2	NA	TRBJ2-7	TRBV5-4	TGTGCCAGCAGCTTGAGTAGCGGGGGCTCCTACGAGCAGTACTTC	CASSLSSGGSYEQYF
NA	NA	TRBJ2-6	TRBV7-5	TGTGCCAGAAGCTTAGGGGGCTCTGGGGCCAACGTCCTGACTTTC	CARSLGGSGANVLTF
TRBD2	NA	TRBJ2-7	TRBV19	TGTGCCAGTAGTATGGAGAGGGCGGCGGGAGGCCGCTACGAGCAGTACTTC	CASSMERAAGGRYEQYF
NA	NA	TRBJ2-5	TRBV7-8	TGTGCCAGCAGCTTAGGGGGACGAAGGGAGACCCAGTACTTC	CASSLGGRRETQYF
NA	few	TRBJ2-7	TRBV6-5	TGTGCCAGCAGTTCCTTTAATGGGAGAGGCTACGAGCAGTACTTC	CASSSFNGRGYEQYF
NA	NA	TRBJ1-1	TRBV28	TGTGCCAGCCAATATAGCCAGACTGAAGCTTTCTTT	CASQYSQTEAFF
TRBD2	NA	TRBJ2-7	TRBV7-3	TGTGCCAGCAGCTACTTGACAGGGCCGGGACTAGCGGGAGATGCCGAGCAGTACTTC	CASSYLTGPGLAGDAEQYF
NA	NA	TRBJ2-7	TRBV4-1	TGCGCCAGCAGCCTCAGCGGGCCAGCCGATAGGGAGCAGTACTTC	CASSLSGPADREQYF
NA	NA	TRBJ1-2	TRBV9	TGTGCCAGCAGCGTAGGATCTGGCTACACCTTC	CASSVGSGYTF
TRBD1	few	TRBJ1-2	TRBV2	TGTGCCAGCAGGGGGACAGTATATGGCTACACCTTC	CASRGTVYGYTF
TRBD2	once	TRBJ2-7	TRBV2	TGTGCCAGCAGATCCGGGACTAGCGGCTCCCAGCAGTACTTC	CASRSGTSGSQQYF